A selection of T cell receptor beta chains follows, all from one sample in a study of blood T cell repertoires in COVID-19. TCRdb's table, derived via immunoSEQ multiplex PCR, lists solely in-frame clones and lacks some. The sample records about 480,000 clones, approximately 89% being singletons. The sequenced material came from peripheral blood. Receptors were obtained from a man younger than 35 with COVID-19, enrolled during active disease. Both conserved end residues are part of each CDR3. Fields, in order: J gene, V gene, D gene, CDR3 DNA, CDR3 protein. A D gene is named only where the DNA matches it firmly.

TRBJ1-1 | TRBV6-6 | TRBD1 | TGTGCCAGCAGTTACTTAGTGGGGACAGGGGGTAATGAAGCTTTCTTT | CASSYLVGTGGNEAFF
TRBJ2-3 | TRBV30 | - | TGTGCCTGGAACAGAATTTCTAGCACAGATACGCAGTATTTT | CAWNRISSTDTQYF
TRBJ1-1 | TRBV19 | - | TGTGCCAGTCGATTCATCGGGGTAGACACTGAAGCTTTCTTT | CASRFIGVDTEAFF
TRBJ2-2 | TRBV27 | - | TGTGCCAGCAGTTCGGGGACTTCGAACACCGGGGAGCTGTTTTTT | CASSSGTSNTGELFF
TRBJ2-7 | TRBV10-2 | - | TGCGCCAGCAGGGTTAGCGGCTCCTACGAGCAGTACTTC | CASRVSGSYEQYF
TRBJ2-7 | TRBV11-2 | - | TGTGCCAGCAGCTTAGAGGTCGCGGGGCCCTACGAGCAGTACTTC | CASSLEVAGPYEQYF
TRBJ2-1 | TRBV2 | TRBD2 | TGTGCCAGCAGTGAAGCGGGACTAGCGGGAGGCTCCTACAATGAGCAGTTCTTC | CASSEAGLAGGSYNEQFF
TRBJ2-7 | TRBV5-6 | TRBD2 | TGTGCCAGCACCTATAGCGGGAGTCTCGACGAGCAGTACTTC | CASTYSGSLDEQYF
TRBJ1-1 | TRBV13 | TRBD1 | TGTGCCAGCAGCGAAGACAGGGGGTCGGGCACTGAAGCTTTCTTT | CASSEDRGSGTEAFF
TRBJ2-2 | TRBV6-5 | - | TGTGCCAGCAGTTACTCGAGTCTGCGGGGCGGGGAGCTGTTTTTT | CASSYSSLRGGELFF
TRBJ1-5 | TRBV6-5 | - | TGTGCCAGCAGTTTGGGACTAAATCAGCCCCAGCATTTT | CASSLGLNQPQHF